These T cell receptor beta chains were read from a single sample in a study of T cell responses to AZD1222 COVID-19 vaccine. The protocol was immunoSEQ multiplex PCR, while the TCRdb copy is restricted to in-frame clones and leaves out a portion. The sample lists over 15,000 clones; roughly 80% were seen once. The input for sequencing was peripheral blood, taken 28 days after the second AZD1222 dose. The receptors come from an adult who received the AZD1222 COVID-19 vaccine. Both conserved end residues are part of each CDR3. A D gene is named only where the DNA matches it firmly. Clone size is not always given. Where it is, it says once, few, many or a class for expanded clones.

CDR3 DNA	CDR3 protein	V gene	D gene	J gene	clone size
TGTGCCAGCAGCTTAGCCGGACAGGGCATTTCCTACGAGCAGTACTTC	CASSLAGQGISYEQYF	TRBV11-2	TRBD1	TRBJ2-7	-
TGTGCCAGCAGCCAGGCCTCGGGGGGAAGTTCACCCCTCCACTTT	CASSQASGGSSPLHF	TRBV14	-	TRBJ1-6	once
TGCGCCAGCAGCCAATTCGGGAGCGTTCGGTATGAGCAGTTCTTC	CASSQFGSVRYEQFF	TRBV4-3	-	TRBJ2-1	-
TGTGCCACCAGTGCGTCGGTTACCGGGGAGCTGTTTTTT	CATSASVTGELFF	TRBV24-1	-	TRBJ2-2	-
TGTGCCAGCTCGTATACAGGGGGGGACTACAATGAGCAGTTCTTC	CASSYTGGDYNEQFF	TRBV18	-	TRBJ2-1	-
TGCAGCGTTTCGTCCGGGACAGGGGTCGGTCAGCCCCAGCATTTT	CSVSSGTGVGQPQHF	TRBV29-1	TRBD1	TRBJ1-5	-
TGTGCCAGCAGCCCCCGGACTAGCGGGGCCACAGATACGCAGTATTTT	CASSPRTSGATDTQYF	TRBV5-4	TRBD2	TRBJ2-3	-
TGTGCCAGCAGCTCCTACAGGGCCGGGCAGTACTTC	CASSSYRAGQYF	TRBV5-6	-	TRBJ2-7	-
TGTGCCAGCAGCAAAAGATCGGCACGGCATAGCACAGATACGCAGTATTTT	CASSKRSARHSTDTQYF	TRBV21-1	-	TRBJ2-3	-
TGTGCCAGCAGTCGATCCCCGAGGGCGGATGGCTACACCTTC	CASSRSPRADGYTF	TRBV27	-	TRBJ1-2	-
TGTGCCAGCAGCTTAAGTCCGGCTAGCGTGCAGACCCAGTACTTC	CASSLSPASVQTQYF	TRBV7-7	-	TRBJ2-5	-
TGTGCCAGCAGCATCCGACAGGGTGAGACTGAAGCTTTCTTT	CASSIRQGETEAFF	TRBV5-4	TRBD1	TRBJ1-1	-
TGTGCCATCAGTGAGTCCAGCGGAGTCTACAATGAGCAGTTCTTC	CAISESSGVYNEQFF	TRBV10-3	-	TRBJ2-1	-
TGCGCCAGCAGCTCCGGACAGGGGGTGAGCAATGAGCAGTTCTTC	CASSSGQGVSNEQFF	TRBV5-1	TRBD1	TRBJ2-1	-
TGTGCCAGCAGCCCTACGGTGAACACTGAAGCTTTCTTT	CASSPTVNTEAFF	TRBV11-2	-	TRBJ1-1	-
TGTGCCTGGAGTGTACGTATTCAGCGCCAGTTCTTC	CAWSVRIQRQFF	TRBV30	-	TRBJ2-1	-
TGCGCCAGCAGCCAAGGTCTGGCTAGCGGCCCCAGAGGTGAGCAGTTCTTC	CASSQGLASGPRGEQFF	TRBV4-1	TRBD2	TRBJ2-1	-
TGCGCCAGCAGCCAAGGATGGGGACAGCCTAGCACAGATACGCAGTATTTT	CASSQGWGQPSTDTQYF	TRBV4-3	TRBD1	TRBJ2-3	-
TGTGCCAGCAGCCCCGGGACAGGGTCCCACGAGCAGTACTTC	CASSPGTGSHEQYF	TRBV6-2/TRBV6-3	TRBD1	TRBJ2-7	-
TGTGCCAGCAGCAAGGGACAGGGAGGCTACACCTTC	CASSKGQGGYTF	TRBV3-1/TRBV3-2	TRBD1	TRBJ1-2	-
TGCGCCAGCAGCCCGCCGGGACGGAACACTGAAGCTTTCTTT	CASSPPGRNTEAFF	TRBV5-1	-	TRBJ1-1	-
TGTGCCAGCAGCTTTGACAGTCCGTTGGAAGACTATGGCTACACCTTC	CASSFDSPLEDYGYTF	TRBV5-8	-	TRBJ1-2	-
TGTGCCAGCAGCTCCCTTGGGGCAGGGGGACGAGAGACCCAGTACTTC	CASSSLGAGGRETQYF	TRBV11-1	TRBD1	TRBJ2-5	-
TGTGCCAGCAGCCTGGTGGGCGCGGGGACCCAGTACTTC	CASSLVGAGTQYF	TRBV6-2/TRBV6-3	-	TRBJ2-5	-
TGTGCCAGCAGCTCCTGGACTAGCGGGAGTGAGACCCAGTACTTC	CASSSWTSGSETQYF	TRBV7-9	TRBD2	TRBJ2-5	-
TGTGCCAGCAGCTTGAGGGGTTGGGGCTACACCTTC	CASSLRGWGYTF	TRBV7-2	-	TRBJ1-2	-